The rows below give T cell receptor beta chains drawn from one sample of a study of monozygotic twins with inflammatory bowel disease. TCRdb re-called the 5' RACE reads and shows each CDR3 protein once, DNA omitted. Recorded for this sample: some 170,000 distinct CDR3 sequences. The sample taken for sequencing was blood. Receptor source: a human donor with ulcerative colitis or Crohn's disease, or a healthy co-twin of an affected twin (not recorded which). Both conserved end residues are part of each CDR3.

v_call	cdr3_length	j_call	cdr3_aa
TRBV3-1	13	TRBJ2-7	CASSQEIEYEQYF
TRBV12-3/TRBV12-4	11	TRBJ2-5	CASRRGETQYF
TRBV27	15	TRBJ2-7	CASAEGQGSSYEQYF
TRBV12-3/TRBV12-4	16	TRBJ1-1	CASSPGQDGMNTEAFF
TRBV5-1	16	TRBJ2-3	CASSSPSGKHTDTQYF
TRBV11-2	18	TRBJ2-6	CASSLGPRGGSGANVLTF
TRBV29-1	14	TRBJ2-1	CSVSKVPGYNEQFF
TRBV25-1	13	TRBJ1-6	CASSESGYSPLHF
TRBV20-1	13	TRBJ2-3	CSALAPPTDTQYF
TRBV5-1	13	TRBJ1-4	CASSLDLNEKLFF
TRBV28	17	TRBJ2-5	CASSLISSGDLQETQYF
TRBV18	13	TRBJ2-7	CASSPQGAQEQYF
TRBV5-6	13	TRBJ1-5	CASSLGTAGPQHF
TRBV29-1	15	TRBJ1-1	CSVDRETGSDTEAFF